This TCR beta chain derives from a study of blood T cell repertoires in COVID-19. Study-level information: Samples came from the United States, Italy and Spain, spanning acute and convalescent COVID-19. The cDNA or gDNA used as material had been derived from T cells, B-cell-depleted T cells, or PBMCs.

Clones were read by immunoSEQ multiplex PCR, and TCRdb kept only the in-frame ones, dropping some. The sample lists about 50,000 clones, about 80% occurring once. The sample holds a few counts of this clone. V shed 0 bases and J 3 bases; nucleotides not matched to a gene: 4. Germline V gene data show CDR1 as MNHEY and CDR2 as SVGEGT. The CDR3 loop spans 15 amino acids. The sequence derives from a man aged 55 to 69 with acute or convalescent COVID-19. This chain joins TRBV6-2 or TRBV6-3 and TRBJ2-7; 8 bases map to TRBD1. The sequenced sample was peripheral blood. CDR3 nucleotides: TGTGCCAGCAGTTACTCCTCCGGGACAGGCTACGAGCAGTACTTC. This encodes CASSYSSGTGYEQYF.